This TCR beta chain emerged from a study of cytomegalovirus exposure and HLA in healthy donors. General study findings and limits: An Asian-associated ancestry cluster reportedly showed fewer N-insertions than the approximately 690-donor mean in a later analysis. TCR beta V segments were, for the most part, productive about 87% or about 30% of the time in an earlier analysis. A list of approximately 160 TCR beta chains associated with cytomegalovirus was given. In a later analysis, HLA-C alleles had the fewest associated TCRs, DRB1 alleles the most.

PCR employed 60 Vbeta and 13 Jbeta primers. Only in-frame clones appear in the TCRdb table, and some are missing; sequencing was by immunoSEQ multiplex PCR. Here the sample spans about 180,000 clones, 84% being singletons. The CDR3 length is 14 residues. The J segment lost 3 bases and the V segment lost 8 bases, leaving 8 bases of the junction unmatched. Germline CDR1 MNHEY, CDR2 SVGAGI. In its sample, this clone was seen once. Its target is unknown. This TCR was sampled from a boy aged 2-9 years in good health and CMV-seronegative. The rearrangement uses TRBV6-5 and TRBJ2-5, with 8 bases identical to TRBD1. The sequenced sample consisted of PBMCs. The CDR3 loop reads CASAVRTGKETQYF. In nucleotides, the CDR3 is TGTGCCAGCGCAGTAAGGACAGGGAAAGAGACCCAGTACTTC.